The 17 T cell receptor beta chains reported below all come from one sample, sequenced in a study of blood T cell repertoires in COVID-19. Libraries were prepared by immunoSEQ multiplex PCR; TCRdb keeps only in-frame clonotypes and omits some of them. The table shows approximately 440,000 clones, with approximately 88% occurring only once. Material for sequencing was peripheral blood. These receptors originate from a woman aged 50 to 65 with COVID-19, enrolled during active disease.

The chain uses TRBV10-3 and TRBJ2-7; D may be TRBD2 (5 bases). Germline V gives CDR1 ENHRY, CDR2 SYGVKD. The CDR3 contains 15 residues. Trimming removed 6 bases at V and 4 bases at J, with 19 bases between. The CDR3 is CAIRPGGGALYEQYF. The CDR3 nucleotides are TGTGCCATCAGACCAGGAGGCGGAGCCCTTTACGAGCAGTACTTC.

CDR3 nucleotides: TGTGCCAGCAGTGGGCTTCTCACCGGGGAGCTGTTTTTT. It is translated as CASSGLLTGELFF. The chain joins TRBV11-2 to TRBJ2-2; D is uncertain. The V gene's germline CDR1 is SGHAT and CDR2 FQNNGV. The CDR3 is made up of 13 amino acids. Between the trimmed V and J ends, which lost 6 bases and 4 bases, there was a span of 9 bases.

V and J are TRBV9 and TRBJ2-7, with 13 bases lining up with TRBD2. The trim removed 4 bases at V and 1 base at J, leaving 11 bases unmatched. The CDR3 spans 18 residues. Germline CDR1 is SGDLS and CDR2 is YYNGEE. DNA of the CDR3: TGTGCCAGCAGCCGAGGGCCCTTGACTAGCGGGGGGTCCTACGAGCAGTACTTC. Translation gives CASSRGPLTSGGSYEQYF.

A few counts support this clone. The V call is TRBV19, the J call TRBJ1-2; 7 bases line up with TRBD1. Unmatched junction bases numbered 6, after V lost 5 bases and J lost 6 bases. Germline V gene data show CDR1 as LNHDA and CDR2 as SQIVND (reference sequence). The CDR3 sequence is 13 residues long. The CDR3 here is CASSPGTVNGYTF. In DNA, the CDR3 is TGTGCCAGTAGTCCCGGGACAGTCAATGGCTACACCTTC.

The chain employs TRBV7-9 and TRBJ1-6; D possibly corresponds to TRBD1 (5 bases). Per germline, CDR1 SEHNR and CDR2 FQNEAQ (reference sequence). The CDR3 spans 14 residues. The V gene lost 2 bases and the J gene lost 10 bases, with 12 bases spanning the gap. The CDR3 loop reads CASSLPGLGSPLHF. The CDR3 DNA reads TGTGCCAGCAGCTTACCAGGGTTGGGCTCACCCCTCCACTTT.

In its sample, this clone was seen a few times. J is TRBJ1-1 and V is TRBV9; 10 bases agree with TRBD1. Germline V CDR1 and CDR2: SGDLS, YYNGEE. The CDR3 totals 17 residues. Trimming removed 0 bases from V and 3 bases from J; junction bases left unmatched: 8. This CDR3 reads CASSVGDRGGVDTEAFF. In nucleotides, the CDR3 is TGTGCCAGCAGCGTAGGGGACAGGGGAGGGGTGGACACTGAAGCTTTCTTT.

The V and J genes are TRBV12-5 and TRBJ1-1; possible D gene TRBD1, 5 bases. Germline CDR1 and CDR2: LGHNT and FRNRAP. The V gene lost 2 bases and the J gene lost 4 bases, with 11 bases spanning the gap. The CDR3 runs to 14 residues. The CDR3 here is CASGLRGMGTEAFF. The CDR3 coding sequence is TGTGCTAGTGGTTTGAGGGGTATGGGCACTGAAGCTTTCTTT.

Written as DNA, the CDR3 is TGTGCCACCAGCAGAGACCGGGACAGGGAAAATTCACCCCTCCACTTT. Translating it yields CATSRDRDRENSPLHF. V gene TRBV15 combines with J gene TRBJ1-6; TRBD1 agrees at 9 bases. CDR1 LNHNV and CDR2 YYDKDF come from the germline V gene (reference sequence). CDR3 length: 16 residues. Germline trimming cut 0 bases from V and 7 bases from J; bases unmatched to any gene: 4. The full variable domain, completed using reference TRBV15 and TRBJ1-6, is DAMVIQNPRYQVTQFGKPVTLSCSQTLNHNVMYWYQQKSSQAPKLLFHYYDKDFNNEADTPDNFQSRRPNTSFCFLDIRSPGLGDTAMYLCATSRDRDRENSPLHFGNGTRLTVT.

This clone appeared a single time. The CDR3 coding sequence is TGTGCCTGGAGTGTATACGGGACAGGGGATGGCTACACCTTC. It encodes CAWSVYGTGDGYTF. The chain combines TRBV30 with TRBJ1-2; TRBD1 agrees at 10 bases. This CDR3 has 14 residues. V was clipped by 0 bases and J by 6 bases; unmatched bases: 4. In germline, CDR1 is GTSNPN, CDR2 SVGIG (reference sequence).

V gene TRBV6-6 combines with J gene TRBJ1-2; 7 nucleotides align to TRBD1. CDR1 is MNHNY, CDR2 SVGAGI, per germline (reference sequence). This CDR3 region has 14 residues. Losses at the gene ends were 2 bases for V and 4 bases for J; bases not matched to a gene: 4. The CDR3 DNA is TGTGCCAGCAGTTACAGGGGGCAAAGCTATGGCTACACCTTC. It yields the protein CASSYRGQSYGYTF.

On this clone: Other nucleotide sequences from this sample produce the same CDR3. The V gene is TRBV30, the J gene TRBJ1-1, with TRBD1 matching 7 bases. V was clipped by 0 bases and J by 4 bases; unmatched bases: 2. The germline gives CDR1 GTSNPN, CDR2 SVGIG (reference sequence). The CDR3 length is 13 residues. Here the CDR3 DNA reads TGTGCCTGGAGTGTTTCAGGGGGCACTGAAGCTTTCTTT. It translates to CAWSVSGGTEAFF. Using reference TRBV30 and TRBJ1-1 for the parts outside the CDR3, the full variable domain is SQTIHQWPATLVQPVGSPLSLECTVEGTSNPNLYWYRQAAGRGLQLLFYSVGIGQISSEVPQNLSASRPQDRQFILSSKKLLLSDSGFYLCAWSVSGGTEAFFGQGTRLTVV.

The V gene is TRBV2, the J gene TRBJ1-1; D perhaps matches TRBD1 (6 bases). The CDR3 runs 14 residues. Germline loops: CDR1 SNHLY, CDR2 FYNNEI. Trimming cost V 2 bases and J 5 bases, with 12 bases left between them. Here the CDR3 DNA reads TGTGCCAGCAGTGAATTTGACAGGCCGACTGAAGCTTTCTTT. Its protein product is CASSEFDRPTEAFF.

This clone was detected once. The J gene is TRBJ1-2, the V gene TRBV7-2; D is ambiguous. This CDR3 comprises 13 residues. The V end lost 5 bases, the J end lost 4 bases, and 11 bases lay between the germline ends. The germline V gene has CDR1 SGHTA and CDR2 FQGNSA. The CDR3 is CASSPRSPYGYTF. CDR3 DNA sequence: TGTGCCAGCAGCCCGAGGTCCCCCTATGGCTACACCTTC.

The chain carries TRBV5-4 and TRBJ1-2, with D maybe TRBD1 (5 bases). The V and J ends lost 4 bases and 5 bases respectively, with 18 bases between them. The germline V gene encodes CDR1 SGHNT and CDR2 YYREEE (reference sequence). The CDR3 is 15 residues long. In DNA, the CDR3 is TGTGCCAGCAGCGTTGCAGGGTCCGGACGTTATGGCTACACCTTC. This translates into CASSVAGSGRYGYTF.

This rearrangement joins TRBV28 to TRBJ2-2; 8 positions agree with TRBD1. Germline V gene sequence: CDR1 MDHEN, CDR2 SYDVKM. V dropped 5 bases and J dropped 2; count of bases not matched to a gene: 4. This CDR3 region has 15 residues. In nucleotides, the CDR3 is TGTGCCAGCAGTCGAACAGGGGGAAACACCGGGGAGCTGTTTTTT. Its protein is CASSRTGGNTGELFF.

About this clone: The identical CDR3 is also encoded by other nucleotide sequences in the sample. The CDR3 loop reads CASSSGTLEAFF. The CDR3 DNA reads TGTGCCAGCAGTTCCGGGACACTTGAAGCTTTCTTT. The chain carries TRBV28 and TRBJ1-1, with D possibly matching TRBD1 (6 bases). From germline, CDR1 is MDHEN and CDR2 SYDVKM. There are 12 residues in the CDR3. With 4 bases removed from V and 7 bases from J, the gap between germline ends came to 10 bases.

V gene TRBV28 combines with J gene TRBJ1-1; TRBD1 might be the D (6 bases). Germline V lookup: CDR1 MDHEN, CDR2 SYDVKM. The CDR3 runs to 14 residues. V lost 5 bases to trimming and J lost 4 bases, with 14 bases between them. The CDR3 is CASSPLQGSTEAFF. CDR3 coding DNA: TGTGCCAGCAGTCCATTACAGGGAAGCACTGAAGCTTTCTTT. Together with reference TRBV28 and TRBJ1-1, the CDR3 gives the full variable domain: DVKVTQSSRYLVKRTGEKVFLECVQDMDHENMFWYRQDPGLGLRLIYFSYDVKMKEKGDIPEGYSVSREKKERFSLILESASTNQTSMYLCASSPLQGSTEAFFGQGTRLTVV.